One sample yielded the 5 T cell receptor beta chains listed below, sequenced in a study of blood T cell repertoires in COVID-19. Sequenced by immunoSEQ multiplex PCR; TCRdb stores in-frame clones only, minus some. Counted here are fewer than 90,000 clones, roughly 89% occurring once; the ten biggest clones make up about 8.1%. The sequenced sample was peripheral blood. Every receptor here comes from a man aged 25-45 years with acute or convalescent COVID-19.

The chain joins TRBV19 to TRBJ2-5; maybe TRBD1 (6 bases). Trimming cost V 3 bases and J 2 bases, with 10 bases left between them. The germline CDR1 and CDR2 sequences are LNHDA and SQIVND (reference sequence). The length of the CDR3 is 14 residues. In nucleotides, the CDR3 is TGTGCCAGTAGTATTCAGGGGTGGCAAGAGACCCAGTACTTC. This codes for CASSIQGWQETQYF. Full variable domain (rest looked up from reference TRBV19 and TRBJ2-5): DGGITQSPKYLFRKEGQNVTLSCEQNLNHDAMYWYRQDPGQGLRLIYYSQIVNDFQKGDIAEGYSVSREKKESFPLTVTSAQKNPTAFYLCASSIQGWQETQYFGPGTRLLVL.

The rearrangement links TRBV18 to TRBJ2-3; 12 bases match TRBD2. The CDR3 covers 19 residues. The V gene end was trimmed by 4 bases and the J gene end by 2 bases; junction bases not matched to a gene: 13. Germline CDR1 KGHSH, CDR2 LQKENI. The CDR3 region is CASSRLGLAGGPNTDTQYF. In DNA, the CDR3 is TGTGCCAGCTCACGCCTCGGGCTAGCGGGAGGGCCTAACACAGATACGCAGTATTTT.

The chain recombines TRBV29-1 with TRBJ2-2; 9 nucleotides line up with TRBD2. This CDR3 is built from 17 residues. Germline values: CDR1 SQVTM, CDR2 ANQGSEA. The junction had 16 bases not matched to a gene; V was cut back by 5 bases and J by 6 bases. DNA of the CDR3: TGCAGCGTTCGGGGACTAGCAGGAGGCCCCTCCTCCGGGGAGCTGTTTTTT. Amino acids: CSVRGLAGGPSSGELFF.

The rearrangement links TRBV28 to TRBJ1-5; D gene uncertain. Trimming pared 1 base from V and 10 bases from J, leaving 14 bases between. Germline CDR1 and CDR2: MDHEN and SYDVKM. The CDR3 is 14 residues long. CDR3 bases: TGTGCCAGCAGTTTATTGGGCTCCGCCCAACCCCAGCATTTT. Protein product: CASSLLGSAQPQHF.

As to this clone: With a much larger clone just one base away, this may be a read error. V and J are TRBV5-4 and TRBJ2-5; 9 nucleotides agree with TRBD1. V gave up 4 bases and J gave up 5 bases; unmatched junction bases: 0. CDR1 SGHNT and CDR2 YYREEE come from the germline V gene (reference sequence). This CDR3 region has 12 residues. The CDR3 loop reads CASSGTGETQYF. The CDR3 nucleotides read TGTGCCAGCAGCGGGACAGGGGAGACCCAGTACTTC.